Detailed here is one T cell receptor (beta chain). Its antigen is not known. This sample stems from a study of post-analysis software for immune sequencing data. The wider study: Relapsing-remitting, secondary progressive and progressive-relapsing courses of multiple sclerosis were included.

Presence of unique molecular identifiers characterized the TCR beta cDNA libraries. The authors obtained some 500,000 cDNA molecules from around 0.96 to 9.9 million T cells. Using its own MiXCR run on the PCR reads, TCRdb lists one record per CDR3 protein. The repertoire holds about 180,000 distinct CDR3 sequences, about 30% seen once, with 1.5% in the top ten. V shed 1 base and J 10 bases; nucleotides not matched to a gene: 12. Germline CDR1 reads SGHTA; CDR2 reads FQGNSA. The CDR3 is 15 amino acids. Findings of the study overall: In patients, TRBV5-6, TRBV5-1 and TRBV20-1 belonged to roughly five TRBV segments found more frequently than in controls. Among multiple sclerosis patients, normalized Chao1 diversity was significantly below that of controls. By F measure, samples from a shared preparation batch strongly co-clustered.

The receptor was isolated from a girl aged 5 to 17 with multiple sclerosis. The chain recombines TRBV7-2 with TRBJ2-7; 8 nucleotides agree with TRBD1. The sample consisted of blood. The CDR3 loop is CASSLGQGAQEAQYF. The CDR3 DNA reads TGTGCCAGCAGCTTAGGCCAGGGGGCACAAGAGGCCCAGTACTTC.